One and the same sample provided the 24 T cell receptor beta chains below, sequenced in a study of beta chain features in type 1 diabetes (dated by TCRdb to 2017 to 2018). Library construction relied on the immunoSEQ multiplex PCR assay. The entire amount of isolated RNA was reverse transcribed using the High Capacity cDNA Reverse Transcription Kit, so the sequenced TCRB transcripts were expressed ones. Drawn from immuneACCESS, this table holds only the in-frame rearrangements with V and J called that TCRdb kept. Clones are partly lost; checked studies trace under half to an unresolved V gene and leave the rest unexplained. This sample gives about 220,000 clones in total; roughly 11% of them show up just once. The ten largest clones take up over 1% of the sample. Sequences were obtained from central memory CD4+ T cells from blood. The receptors derive from a man aged 18 to 30 in good health.

The chain employs TRBV7-9 and TRBJ2-7; 9 bases are shared with TRBD2. Germline lookup yields CDR1 SEHNR and CDR2 FQNEAQ (reference sequence). This CDR3 region has 13 residues. V shed 3 bases and J 6 bases; nucleotides not matched to a gene: 3. CDR3 coding DNA: TGTGCCAGCAGCTTCCTAGCGGGATTCGAGCAGTACTTC. This sequence encodes CASSFLAGFEQYF.

As regards this clone: One end of the junction does not line up with germline, which may come from a read error. The V gene is TRBV4-3, the J gene TRBJ2-2, with 8 bases matching TRBD2. Germline V lookup: CDR1 LGHNA, CDR2 YSLEER. The CDR3 has 17 amino acids. The CDR3 loop is CASSQGASSGNPGELFF. The CDR3 DNA follows: TGCGCCAGCAGCCAAGGGGCGAGTAGCGGGAACCCCGGGGAGCTGTTTTTT.

A few counts support this clone. In nucleotides, the CDR3 is TGCGCCAGCAGCTTCACGAGGAACACTGAAGCTTTCTTT. Translating gives CASSFTRNTEAFF. The genes are TRBV5-1 and TRBJ1-1; D remains unclear. Trimming shortened V by 2 bases and J by 1 base, and 6 bases separated the two germline ends. The CDR3 covers 13 residues. Germline CDR1 is SGHRS and CDR2 is YFSETQ.

This chain uses TRBV2 with TRBJ2-3, with D possibly being TRBD1 (5 bases). This CDR3 is built from 13 residues. The ends were cut back, 1 base at V and 7 bases at J, with 9 bases in the middle. CDR1 and CDR2 from the germline V gene are SNHLY and FYNNEI. CDR3 residues: CASSEVGDNTQYF. The CDR3 nucleotides are TGTGCCAGCAGTGAAGTAGGGGATAATACGCAGTATTTT.

The chain carries TRBV5-4 and TRBJ2-3; 10 bases align to TRBD2. V lost 6 bases, J lost 3 bases, and 1 base stayed unmatched. The V gene's germline CDR1 is SGHNT and CDR2 YYREEE (reference sequence). CDR3 length: 13 amino acids. As DNA, the CDR3 is TGTGCCAGCACGGGACTAGCGACAGATACGCAGTATTTT. The encoded protein is CASTGLATDTQYF. The full variable domain, with the rest looked up from reference TRBV5-4 and TRBJ2-3, is ETGVTQSPTHLIKTRGQQVTLRCSSQSGHNTVSWYQQALGQGPQFIFQYYREEENGRGNFPPRFSGLQFPNYSSELNVNALELDDSALYLCASTGLATDTQYFGPGTRLTVL.

CDR3 sequence: CASSAGPPSGRGHTQYF. CDR3 in DNA: TGTGCCAGCAGCGCCGGACCCCCTAGCGGGAGAGGGCATACGCAGTATTTT. This chain links TRBV9 with TRBJ2-3, with 10 bases that match TRBD2. The V segment lost 3 bases and the J segment 7 bases; nucleotides outside the gene matches: 14. Germline values: CDR1 SGDLS, CDR2 YYNGEE. The CDR3 runs to 17 residues.

This clone appeared a few times. The V gene is TRBV27, the J gene TRBJ2-5; unclear D gene. V lost 7 bases, J lost 0 bases, and 9 bases lay in between. The CDR3 has 13 amino acids. Germline assignment: CDR1 MNHEY and CDR2 SMNVEV (reference sequence). The CDR3 region has the DNA TGTGCCAGCAAAGTTAGGTACCAAGAGACCCAGTACTTC. Residues: CASKVRYQETQYF.

This clone was recorded many times. V is TRBV5-4 and J is TRBJ2-3, with a weak D call TRBD1 (6 bases). Between the trimmed V and J ends, which lost 3 bases and 0 bases, there was a span of 11 bases. Germline CDR1 SGHNT, CDR2 YYREEE (reference sequence). The CDR3 contains 15 residues. CDR3 nucleotide sequence: TGTGCCAGCAGCTCTCCAACAGGGAGCACAGATACGCAGTATTTT. Translation gives CASSSPTGSTDTQYF.

This clone appeared many times. The chain has TRBV30 and TRBJ1-5; possible D gene TRBD1, 5 bases. The germline V gene encodes CDR1 GTSNPN and CDR2 SVGIG (reference sequence). The CDR3 length is 16 residues. V was trimmed by 3 bases and J by 0 bases, leaving 15 bases between them. CDR3 loop: CAWSDRGGVSNQPQHF. CDR3 in DNA: TGTGCCTGGAGCGACCGGGGCGGGGTTAGCAATCAGCCCCAGCATTTT.

This clone was seen at least ten times. The genes are TRBV11-2 and TRBJ2-5; D not certain. The V end was cut by 5 bases, the J end by 5 bases, with 9 bases between. There are 12 residues in the CDR3. CDR1 and CDR2 from the germline V gene are SGHAT and FQNNGV. CDR3: CASSRKAETQYF. Written as DNA, the CDR3 is TGTGCCAGCAGCCGAAAGGCGGAGACCCAGTACTTC.

The chain couples TRBV11-1 to TRBJ2-1, with 13 bases lining up with TRBD2. The germline gives CDR1 SGHAT, CDR2 FQDESV (reference sequence). The CDR3 totals 15 residues. J gave up 6 bases and V 10 bases, and 9 bases lay outside the gene matches. The CDR3, as DNA: TGTGCCACCGGGGTTGGACTAGCGGGAGCCAATGAGCAGTTCTTC. It translates to CATGVGLAGANEQFF.

Only a few counts were recorded for this clone. This sequence joins TRBV29-1 and TRBJ1-4; 8 nucleotides agree with TRBD1. Germline V gives CDR1 SQVTM, CDR2 ANQGSEA. The CDR3 totals 12 residues. Trimming removed 7 bases from V and 5 bases from J; junction bases left unmatched: 3. CDR3 sequence reads: CSAGQENEKLFF. CDR3 sequence (DNA): TGCAGCGCGGGACAGGAGAATGAAAAACTGTTTTTT.

The V call is TRBV29-1, the J call TRBJ2-1; tentative D call: TRBD1 (6 bases). The CDR3 consists of 12 residues. The germline gives CDR1 SQVTM, CDR2 ANQGSEA. The germline V and J ends were trimmed by 7 bases and 10 bases, with 17 bases remaining between them. The CDR3 region has the DNA TGCAGCGCGAGAATACAGGGTACGGAGCAGTTCTTC. Protein: CSARIQGTEQFF.

Worth noting for this clone: A much larger clone sits a single nucleotide away, making a read error possible. Other nucleotide sequences in the sample specify the same CDR3. The chain joins TRBV7-2 to TRBJ2-6, with D unresolved. Germline CDR1 SGHTA, CDR2 FQGNSA. Trimming left V 0 bases short and J 4 bases short, with 1 base between. There are 13 residues in the CDR3. Written as DNA, the CDR3 is TGTGCCAGCAGCTTAGCCGGGGCCAACGTCCTGACTTTC. It encodes CASSLAGANVLTF.

This clone was seen only a few times. V usage is TRBV28 and J usage is TRBJ2-5; 8 positions agree with TRBD1. The CDR3 consists of 15 residues. The J segment lost 5 bases and the V segment lost 6 bases, leaving 11 bases of the junction unmatched. Germline V gene sequence: CDR1 MDHEN, CDR2 SYDVKM. Here the CDR3 DNA reads TGTGCCAGCAGCCGCCCGGGACAGGCTATCGAGACCCAGTACTTC. Protein: CASSRPGQAIETQYF.

This sequence joins TRBV30 and TRBJ2-2; D not certain. Trimming shortened V by 4 bases and J by 1 base, and 10 bases separated the two germline ends. The CDR3 has 14 residues. Germline CDR1 reads GTSNPN; CDR2 reads SVGIG (reference sequence). For the CDR3, the DNA is TGTGCCTGGAAAGTGGTGAGGAACACCGGGGAGCTGTTTTTT. Its protein product is CAWKVVRNTGELFF.

This clone was seen repeatedly, ten times or more. V is TRBV18 and J is TRBJ2-7; no firm D call. The germline gives CDR1 KGHSH, CDR2 LQKENI. This CDR3 is 14 amino acids long. The V end was cut by 3 bases, the J end by 0 bases, with 9 bases between. CDR3: CASSPERLSYEQYF. As DNA, the CDR3 is TGTGCCAGCTCACCCGAGCGCCTCTCCTACGAGCAGTACTTC.

This clone was counted only a few times. The CDR3 coding sequence is TGTGCCAGCAGTTGGTTCCCCCAGCCCCAGCATTTT. Its translation: CASSWFPQPQHF. The J gene is TRBJ1-5, the V gene TRBV28; D not resolved. Germline V gene data show CDR1 as MDHEN and CDR2 as SYDVKM. Between the trimmed V and J ends, which lost 4 bases and 7 bases, there was a span of 8 bases. The CDR3 sequence is 12 residues long.

This clone has more than one count but fewer than ten. At one of its ends the junction is not consistent with the germline gene, which may arise from a read error. V is TRBV6-1 and J is TRBJ2-7; either TRBD1 or TRBD2 may fit D (7 bases each). The CDR3 totals 15 residues. Germline CDR1 and CDR2: MNHNS and SASEGT. CDR3 in DNA: TGTGCCATCAGTGCTGGACAGGAGGGAGGGTACGAGCAGTACTTC. This sequence encodes CAISAGQEGGYEQYF.

This chain connects TRBV5-1 to TRBJ2-5, with a possible D match to TRBD1 (6 bases). This CDR3 has 13 amino acids. With 1 base removed from V and 3 bases from J, the gap between germline ends came to 7 bases. Germline V CDR1 and CDR2: SGHRS, YFSETQ. The CDR3 sequence is CASSLTGKETQYF. The DNA of the CDR3 is TGCGCCAGCAGCTTGACAGGGAAAGAGACCCAGTACTTC.

CDR3 sequence (DNA): TGTGCCAGCAGCGATACAGGGCTAGAGACCCAGTACTTC. It yields the protein CASSDTGLETQYF. The rearrangement links TRBV5-6 to TRBJ2-5, with D possibly matching TRBD1 (6 bases). The germline CDR1 and CDR2 sequences are SGHDT and YYEEEE. CDR3 size: 13 residues. V lost 4 bases, J lost 4 bases, and 11 bases lay in between.

This clone has only a few counts. V usage is TRBV6-5 and J usage is TRBJ1-1, with D possibly TRBD1 on 6 matching bases. Germline V CDR1 and CDR2: MNHEY, SVGAGI. The CDR3 totals 12 residues. V was pared by 9 bases and J by 8 bases, with 16 bases between. The CDR3 region has the DNA TGTGCCAGTGGGGTACAGGGTTCCGAAGCTTTCTTT. Translating gives CASGVQGSEAFF.

The table lists this clone with a few counts. This sequence joins TRBV29-1 and TRBJ2-3; D possibly corresponds to TRBD2 (6 bases). V shed 5 bases and J shed 4 bases, with 19 bases lying between them. In germline, CDR1 is SQVTM, CDR2 ANQGSEA. This CDR3 region has 15 residues. The CDR3 region has the DNA TGCAGCGTTCACAACCCAAAGACTAGGGCAGATACGCAGTATTTT. This translates into CSVHNPKTRADTQYF.

This clone has more than one count but fewer than ten. The gene calls are TRBV29-1 and TRBJ2-3; 9 bases agree with TRBD1. The V and J ends lost 5 bases and 4 bases, in that order; junction bases with no gene match: 7. Germline-derived CDR1 and CDR2 are SQVTM and ANQGSEA. This CDR3 is 14 amino acids long. The CDR3 DNA sequence: TGCAGCGTTCGGGACAGGGTGGGCCCAGATACGCAGTATTTT. The encoded protein is CSVRDRVGPDTQYF.